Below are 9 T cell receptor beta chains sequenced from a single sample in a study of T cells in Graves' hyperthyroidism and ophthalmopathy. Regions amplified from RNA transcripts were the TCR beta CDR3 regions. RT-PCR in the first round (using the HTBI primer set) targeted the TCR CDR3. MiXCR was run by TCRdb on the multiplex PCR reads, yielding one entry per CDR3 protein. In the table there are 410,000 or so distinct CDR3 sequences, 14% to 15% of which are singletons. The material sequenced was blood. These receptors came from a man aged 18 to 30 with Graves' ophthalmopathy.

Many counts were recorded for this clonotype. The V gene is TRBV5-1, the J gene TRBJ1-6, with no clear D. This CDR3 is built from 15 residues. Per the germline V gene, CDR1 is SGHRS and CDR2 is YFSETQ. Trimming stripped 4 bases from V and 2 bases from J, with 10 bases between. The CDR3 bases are TGCGCCAGCAGCCCGCGTGGGACCTATAATTCACCCCTCCACTTT. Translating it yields CASSPRGTYNSPLHF.

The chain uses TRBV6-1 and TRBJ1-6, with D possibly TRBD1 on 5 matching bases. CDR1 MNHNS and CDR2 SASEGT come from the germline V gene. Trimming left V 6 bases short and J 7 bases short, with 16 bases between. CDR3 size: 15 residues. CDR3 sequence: CASRAGFGVNSPLHF. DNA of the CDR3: TGTGCCAGCAGGGCAGGGTTCGGGGTGAATTCACCCCTCCACTTT.

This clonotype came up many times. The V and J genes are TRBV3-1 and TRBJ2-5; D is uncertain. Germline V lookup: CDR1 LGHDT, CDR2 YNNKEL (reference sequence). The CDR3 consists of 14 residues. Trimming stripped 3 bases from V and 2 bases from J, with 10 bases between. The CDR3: CASSQISGQETQYF. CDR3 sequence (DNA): TGTGCCAGCAGCCAGATATCAGGACAAGAGACCCAGTACTTC.

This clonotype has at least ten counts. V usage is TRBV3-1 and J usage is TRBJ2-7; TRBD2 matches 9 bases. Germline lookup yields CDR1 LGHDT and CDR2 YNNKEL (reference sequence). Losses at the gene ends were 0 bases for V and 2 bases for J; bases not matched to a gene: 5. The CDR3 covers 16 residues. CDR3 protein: CASSQERLAVTYEQYF. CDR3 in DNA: TGTGCCAGCAGCCAAGAGAGACTAGCGGTAACCTACGAGCAGTACTTC.

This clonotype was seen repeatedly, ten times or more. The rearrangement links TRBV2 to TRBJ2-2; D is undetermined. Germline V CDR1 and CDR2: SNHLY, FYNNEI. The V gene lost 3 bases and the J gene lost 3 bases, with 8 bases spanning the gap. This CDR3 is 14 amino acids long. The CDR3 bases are TGTGCCAGCAGTGATCGCCCGGACACCGGGGAGCTGTTTTTT. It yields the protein CASSDRPDTGELFF. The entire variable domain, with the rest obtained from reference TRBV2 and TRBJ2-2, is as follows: EPEVTQTPSHQVTQMGQEVILRCVPISNHLYFYWYRQILGQKVEFLVSFYNNEISEKSEIFDDQFSVERPDGSNFTLKIRSTKLEDSAMYFCASSDRPDTGELFFGEGSRLTVL.

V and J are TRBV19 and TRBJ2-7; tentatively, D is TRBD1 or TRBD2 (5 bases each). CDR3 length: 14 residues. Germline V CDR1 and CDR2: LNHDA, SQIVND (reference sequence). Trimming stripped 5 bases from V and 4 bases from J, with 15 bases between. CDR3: CASSEGSVGYEQYF. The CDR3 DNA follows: TGTGCCAGTAGTGAGGGGTCAGTTGGGTACGAGCAGTACTTC.

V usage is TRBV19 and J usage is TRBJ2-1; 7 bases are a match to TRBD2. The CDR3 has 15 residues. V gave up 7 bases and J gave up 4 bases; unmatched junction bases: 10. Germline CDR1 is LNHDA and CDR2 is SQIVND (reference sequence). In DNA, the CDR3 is TGTGCCAGTAAGTACCCGGGAGGCCCTTACAATGAGCAGTTCTTC. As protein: CASKYPGGPYNEQFF.

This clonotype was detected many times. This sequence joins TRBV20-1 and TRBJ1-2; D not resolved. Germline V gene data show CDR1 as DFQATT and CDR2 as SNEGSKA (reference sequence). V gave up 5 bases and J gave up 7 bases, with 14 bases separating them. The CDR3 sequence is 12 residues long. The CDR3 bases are TGCAGTGCTCCCCGCTCAGGAGGTGGCTACACCTTC. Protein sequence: CSAPRSGGGYTF.

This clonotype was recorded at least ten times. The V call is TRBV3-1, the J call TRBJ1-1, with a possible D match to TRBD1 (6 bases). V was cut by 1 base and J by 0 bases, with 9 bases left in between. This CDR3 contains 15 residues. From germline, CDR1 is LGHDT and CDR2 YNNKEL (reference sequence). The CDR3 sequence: CASSQGPGVNTEAFF. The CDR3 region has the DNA TGTGCCAGCAGCCAAGGTCCAGGGGTGAACACTGAAGCTTTCTTT.